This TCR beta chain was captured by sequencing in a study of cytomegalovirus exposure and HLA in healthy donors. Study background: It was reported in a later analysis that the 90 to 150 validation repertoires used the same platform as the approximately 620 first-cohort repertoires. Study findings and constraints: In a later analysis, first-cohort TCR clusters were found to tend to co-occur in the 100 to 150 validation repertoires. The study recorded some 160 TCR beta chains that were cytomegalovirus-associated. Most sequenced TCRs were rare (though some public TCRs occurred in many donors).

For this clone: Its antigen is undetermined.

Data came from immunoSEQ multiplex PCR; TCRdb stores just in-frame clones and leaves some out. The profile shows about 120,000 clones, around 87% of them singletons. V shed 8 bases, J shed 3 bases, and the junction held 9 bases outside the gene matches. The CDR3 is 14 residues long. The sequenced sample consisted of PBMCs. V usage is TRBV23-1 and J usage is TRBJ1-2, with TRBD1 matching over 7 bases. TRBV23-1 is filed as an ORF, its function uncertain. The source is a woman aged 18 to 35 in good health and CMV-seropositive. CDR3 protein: CASPRTGQHYGYTF. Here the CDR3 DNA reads TGCGCCAGCCCAAGGACAGGCCAACACTATGGCTACACCTTC.